The 12 T cell receptor beta chains given below trace back to one sample, sequenced in a study of cytomegalovirus exposure and HLA in healthy donors (dated by TCRdb to 2016 to 2017). Preparation of the library involved the immunoSEQ multiplex PCR assay. As stored in TCRdb, this immuneACCESS dataset retains in-frame rearrangements with V and J assigned. A fraction of the clones does not appear; measured against another copy, unresolved V genes explain less than half of the discrepancy, and the remainder lacks a known reason. This sample gives 150,000 to 200,000 clones in total; roughly 91% of them show up just once. Of the sample, 4% to 5% is held by the ten largest clones. The sample was PBMCs. The receptors originated from a man aged 18-30 years in good health and CMV-seropositive.

This chain uses TRBV23-1 with TRBJ2-3, with D perhaps TRBD1 (5 bases). TRBV23-1 is flagged as an ORF with uncertain function. The CDR3 extends over 23 amino acids. Trimming left V 1 base short and J 4 bases short, with 36 bases between. CDR3 sequence (DNA): TGCGCCAGCAGTCAATTTATCCCCTCCCCTTCCCCCGTCGACACAGGCCTGTCAGATACGCAGTATTTT. This sequence encodes CASSQFIPSPSPVDTGLSDTQYF.

The chain links TRBV5-4 to TRBJ2-7, with D maybe TRBD2 (6 bases). The V and J ends lost 1 base and 5 bases respectively, with 16 bases between them. CDR3 size: 15 residues. Germline V gives CDR1 SGHNT, CDR2 YYREEE (reference sequence). CDR3 bases: TGTGCCAGCAGCTTGTCCGGGGGAGCTCCTAACGAGCAGTACTTC. Translated: CASSLSGGAPNEQYF.

V and J are TRBV4-2 and TRBJ2-7; TRBD2 matches at 9 bases. The germline V gene has CDR1 LGHNA and CDR2 YNFKEQ. The ends lost 0 bases at V and 7 bases at J; junction bases unmatched: 10. The CDR3 has 16 amino acids. The CDR3 DNA reads TGTGCCAGCAGCCAAGAGGTTCTAGCGGGAAGGAGTGAGCAGTACTTC. Its protein is CASSQEVLAGRSEQYF.

CDR3 sequence (DNA): TGCGCCAGCAGCCAAGATAATTCCGAGCAGTACTTC. This sequence encodes CASSQDNSEQYF. The V call is TRBV4-1, the J call TRBJ2-7; D gene ambiguous. V dropped 0 bases and J dropped 6 bases, with 6 bases sitting between them. This CDR3 comprises 12 residues. CDR1 MGHRA and CDR2 YSYEKL come from the germline V gene.

This clone has ten or more counts. V is TRBV10-3 and J is TRBJ2-5, with a weak D call TRBD2 (6 bases). The CDR3 totals 14 residues. CDR1 and CDR2 from the germline V gene are ENHRY and SYGVKD. The ends were cut back, 4 bases at V and 5 bases at J, with 14 bases in the middle. The CDR3 spells CAISGRGVDETQYF. The CDR3 DNA follows: TGTGCCATCAGTGGTCGCGGGGTAGATGAGACCCAGTACTTC.

V and J are TRBV7-3 and TRBJ2-3, with TRBD1 matching over 8 bases. The CDR3 totals 14 residues. Germline assignment: CDR1 SGHTA and CDR2 FQGTGA. Trimming took 10 bases from V and 5 from J; bases not matched to a gene: 11. CDR3 in amino acids: CANSHGQGRDTQYF. CDR3 DNA sequence: TGTGCCAACTCCCACGGACAGGGAAGAGATACGCAGTATTTT.

This CDR3 is CASSPRQAGSEKLFF. In nucleotides, the CDR3 is TGTGCCAGCTCACCCCGGCAGGCCGGTTCTGAAAAACTGTTTTTT. This chain uses TRBV18 with TRBJ1-4; D remains ambiguous. From germline, CDR1 is KGHSH and CDR2 LQKENI. The CDR3 totals 15 residues. The germline V and J ends were trimmed by 3 bases and 7 bases, with 15 bases remaining between them.

The chain carries TRBV27 and TRBJ2-2; 12 bases fit TRBD2. Germline V gene data show CDR1 as MNHEY and CDR2 as SMNVEV (reference sequence). J gave up 4 bases and V 2 bases, and 5 bases lay outside the gene matches. The length of the CDR3 is 17 residues. The CDR3 loop reads CASSLLAGGPGTGELFF. The CDR3 coding sequence is TGTGCCAGCAGTTTACTAGCGGGAGGGCCGGGCACCGGGGAGCTGTTTTTT.

The rearrangement joins TRBV15 to TRBJ1-1; 7 bases fit TRBD1. The CDR3 covers 17 residues. Germline V gives CDR1 LNHNV, CDR2 YYDKDF (reference sequence). Trimming removed 0 bases from V and 3 bases from J; junction bases left unmatched: 10. The CDR3 loop is CATSRDVTGISDTEAFF. For the CDR3, the DNA is TGTGCCACCAGCAGAGATGTGACAGGGATTTCGGACACTGAAGCTTTCTTT.

This clone appeared once. V and J are TRBV7-3 and TRBJ2-7, with 7 bases aligning to TRBD2. With 4 bases clipped from V and 2 bases from J, the junction kept 5 bases outside the gene matches. CDR3 length: 14 amino acids. Looked up from germline, CDR1 is SGHTA and CDR2 is FQGTGA. The CDR3 loop is CASSSLADPYEQYF. CDR3 nucleotide sequence: TGTGCCAGCAGCTCGCTAGCGGACCCCTACGAGCAGTACTTC.

This chain links TRBV5-1 with TRBJ2-5, with D possibly being TRBD1 (5 bases). V lost 3 bases, J lost 1 base, and 10 bases lay in between. Looked up from germline, CDR1 is SGHRS and CDR2 is YFSETQ. The CDR3 length is 14 residues. CDR3 sequence (DNA): TGCGCCAGCAGCTCTGACAGTAGCCAAGAGACCCAGTACTTC. Its translation is CASSSDSSQETQYF. Drawing the rest from reference TRBV5-1 and TRBJ2-5, the complete variable domain is KAGVTQTPRYLIKTRGQQVTLSCSPISGHRSVSWYQQTPGQGLQFLFEYFSETQRNKGNFPGRFSGRQFSNSRSEMNVSTLELGDSALYLCASSSDSSQETQYFGPGTRLLVL.

The table lists this clone with a count of one. The chain has TRBV28 and TRBJ2-1; D perhaps matches TRBD2 (6 bases). CDR3 size: 16 residues. Trimming pared 3 bases from V and 2 bases from J, leaving 14 bases between. Per germline, CDR1 MDHEN and CDR2 SYDVKM. The CDR3 coding sequence is TGTGCCAGCAGTTTTGGAGGGGAAGGTCCCTACAATGAGCAGTTCTTC. Encoded protein: CASSFGGEGPYNEQFF.